This T cell receptor beta chain was profiled in a study of response to subunit inactivated influenza vaccine. Study-wide results and caveats: Few additional T cells are recruited per seasonal influenza vaccination, authors suggested.

This clonotype came up a few times. Its antigen is unknown. The V and J ends lost 4 bases and 1 base, in that order; junction bases with no gene match: 9. Germline CDR1 and CDR2: MGHRA and YSYEKL. This CDR3 is 16 amino acids long. One entry per CDR3 protein results from TCRdb running MiXCR on the RT-PCR reads. The repertoire includes a few hundred thousand distinct CDR3 sequences, 20% to 25% of them detected once, and roughly 10% sits in the top ten. The V call is TRBV4-1, the J call TRBJ1-1, with 7 positions matching TRBD1. The clonotype originates from a man aged 50 to 69 who received an inactivated influenza vaccine. Specimen: PBMCs from blood, collected around 22 months after vaccination. The DNA for the CDR3 is TGCGCCAGCAGCCGTCCTCCGGGACAGACGAACACTGAAGCTTTCTTT. Protein: CASSRPPGQTNTEAFF.